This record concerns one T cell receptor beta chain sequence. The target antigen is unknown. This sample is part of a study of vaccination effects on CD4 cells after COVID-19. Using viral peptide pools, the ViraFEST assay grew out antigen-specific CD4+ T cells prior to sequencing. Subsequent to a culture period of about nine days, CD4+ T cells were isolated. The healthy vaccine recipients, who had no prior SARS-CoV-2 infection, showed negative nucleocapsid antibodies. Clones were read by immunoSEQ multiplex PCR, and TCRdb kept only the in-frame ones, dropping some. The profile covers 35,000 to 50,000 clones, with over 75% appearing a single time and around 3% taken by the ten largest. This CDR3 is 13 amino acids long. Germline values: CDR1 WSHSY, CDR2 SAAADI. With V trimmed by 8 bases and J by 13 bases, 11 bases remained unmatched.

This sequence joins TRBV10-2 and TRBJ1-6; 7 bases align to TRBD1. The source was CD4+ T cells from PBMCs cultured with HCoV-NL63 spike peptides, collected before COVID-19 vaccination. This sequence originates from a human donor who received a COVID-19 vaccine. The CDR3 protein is CASGESTGRPLHF. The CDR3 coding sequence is TGCGCCAGCGGAGAATCGACAGGGCGTCCCCTCCACTTT.